This T cell receptor (beta chain) was profiled in a study of T-cell memory formation after mild COVID-19. Study-wide results and caveats: Contracting CD4+ clones sat mainly in CM and EM; CD8+ in EMRA. Contracting clones from day 15 to 85 showed balanced CD4/CD8; later expanders favored CD4+. A subset of responding clones appeared in pre-infection memory, suggesting cross-reactive memory joined.

V shed 4 bases and J 2 bases; nucleotides not matched to a gene: 5. The CDR3 runs to 15 residues. Germline-derived CDR1 and CDR2 are KGHDR and SFDVKD. This clonotype has more than one count but fewer than ten. Antigen specificity is unknown. TCRdb reprocessed the 5' RACE reads via MiXCR and lists one record per CDR3 protein. This table has roughly 600,000 distinct CDR3 sequences, approximately 18% appearing once. The receptor was derived from an adult woman who had mild COVID-19 (a few samples of this study predate the infection). Cell type and time point are not known. This rearrangement joins TRBV24-1 to TRBJ2-3; TRBD1 aligns across 7 bases. Specimen: PBMCs or a T cell subset sorted from them (not recorded which). DNA of the CDR3: TGTGCCACCAGTGAGGCCGGGACAGACACAGATACGCAGTATTTT. Amino acid sequence: CATSEAGTDTDTQYF.